A single sample is the source of the 13 T cell receptor beta chains below, sequenced in a study of graft-versus-host responses after intestinal transplantation. Here immunoSEQ multiplex PCR was the method, and the copy in TCRdb shows in-frame clones only, minus some. The table has around 7,000 clones, more than 30% seen once. Each mixed lymphocyte reaction held around 200,000 CFSE-labeled responders and around 200,000 irradiated violet-dye-labeled stimulators. Material: alloreactive CD8+ T cells from a mixed lymphocyte reaction culture, obtained before transplantation. As for subset: CFSE-low proliferating T cells sorted from roughly six-day pre-transplant mixed lymphocyte reaction (GvH or HvG direction). These receptors originate from a human patient who was an organ donor for intestinal transplantation.

This clone is termed large. The chain joins TRBV29-1 to TRBJ2-7; 9 nucleotides line up with TRBD2. There are 13 residues in the CDR3. V lost 6 bases and J lost 2; bases outside the gene matches: 5. CDR1 is SQVTM and CDR2 is ANQGSEA in the germline V gene. In nucleotides, the CDR3 is TGCAGCGTAGCGGGAGGATCCACCTACGAGCAGTACTTC. Its translation: CSVAGGSTYEQYF.

This clone is large. The J gene is TRBJ2-7, the V gene TRBV19; 10 positions agree with TRBD1. Germline values: CDR1 LNHDA, CDR2 SQIVND (reference sequence). The V and J ends lost 5 bases and 3 bases, in that order; junction bases with no gene match: 4. CDR3 length: 14 amino acids. Written as DNA, the CDR3 is TGTGCCAGTAGTTCGGGACAGGGGAACTACGAGCAGTACTTC. It translates to CASSSGQGNYEQYF. Full variable domain (missing parts from reference TRBV19 and TRBJ2-7): DGGITQSPKYLFRKEGQNVTLSCEQNLNHDAMYWYRQDPGQGLRLIYYSQIVNDFQKGDIAEGYSVSREKKESFPLTVTSAQKNPTAFYLCASSSGQGNYEQYFGPGTRLTVT.

This sequence joins TRBV18 and TRBJ1-2; tentative D call: TRBD1 (6 bases). V lost 2 bases and J lost 3, with 13 bases in between. The CDR3 contains 15 residues. Germline V gene sequence: CDR1 KGHSH, CDR2 LQKENI. The CDR3 here is CASSPYYRVYYGYTF. In nucleotides, the CDR3 is TGTGCCAGCTCACCATACTACAGGGTTTACTATGGCTACACCTTC.

The J gene is TRBJ1-2, the V gene TRBV11-3; 7 bases align to TRBD1. J lost 8 bases, V lost 3 bases, and 6 bases had no gene match. The length of the CDR3 is 13 residues. Germline V lookup: CDR1 SGHNT, CDR2 YENEEA. The CDR3, as DNA: TGTGCCAGCAGCTTTTACAGGGGAGGAGGCTACACCTTC. Encoded protein: CASSFYRGGGYTF.

This clone was seen just once. Written as DNA, the CDR3 is TGTGCCAGCAACCAACCCCCAGGGGACAGCACAGATACGCAGTATTTT. Translation gives CASNQPPGDSTDTQYF. The rearrangement uses TRBV2 and TRBJ2-3, with D possibly TRBD1 on 6 matching bases. V gave up 7 bases and J gave up 0 bases, with 17 bases separating them. The CDR3 totals 16 residues. Germline assignment: CDR1 SNHLY and CDR2 FYNNEI.

This clone has a handful of counts. Germline is not matched at one junction end, which may reflect a read error. The chain recombines TRBV10-3 with TRBJ2-1; 9 bases align to TRBD2. Per germline, CDR1 ENHRY and CDR2 SYGVKD. The CDR3 sequence is 16 residues long. CDR3 sequence reads: CASSYFSSGTQGEQFF. CDR3 sequence (DNA): TGTGCCAGCAGTTATTTCTCTAGCGGGACACAGGGAGAGCAGTTCTTC.

This clone was seen a few times. The chain recombines TRBV6-6 with TRBJ2-3, with D hard to call. Deletions cut 2 bases from V and 3 bases from J, with 12 bases between. Per germline, CDR1 MNHNY and CDR2 SVGAGI (reference sequence). The CDR3 is 15 amino acids. CDR3 nucleotides: TGTGCCAGCAGTTACAGCGAGGTCTCGACAGATACGCAGTATTTT. It is translated as CASSYSEVSTDTQYF.

In this sample, this clone turned up a few times. The V and J genes are TRBV2 and TRBJ2-7, with 10 bases matching TRBD2. Germline V gene lookup returns CDR1 SNHLY and CDR2 FYNNEI. The CDR3 totals 14 residues. J lost 2 bases, V lost 6 bases, and 4 bases had no gene match. The CDR3 sequence: CASSILAGPYEQYF. CDR3 coding DNA: TGTGCCAGCAGCATACTAGCGGGACCCTACGAGCAGTACTTC.

The V gene is TRBV18, the J gene TRBJ1-1; D is ambiguous. CDR1 is KGHSH and CDR2 is LQKENI in the germline V gene. Trimming pared 5 bases from V and 1 base from J, leaving 11 bases between. CDR3 size: 14 residues. The CDR3 DNA reads as TGTGCCAGCTCAGAACGGGTATGGAACACTGAAGCTTTCTTT. Amino acids: CASSERVWNTEAFF.

This chain connects TRBV18 to TRBJ2-2; D not certain. CDR3 size: 13 residues. Germline lookup yields CDR1 KGHSH and CDR2 LQKENI. The V and J ends lost 3 bases and 6 bases respectively, with 8 bases between them. The chain's CDR3 is CASSPTASGELFF. The CDR3 coding sequence is TGTGCCAGCTCACCCACAGCATCCGGGGAGCTGTTTTTT.

This clone was detected a few times. This rearrangement joins TRBV28 to TRBJ2-3; D remains unclear. This CDR3 has 16 residues. Between the trimmed V and J ends, which lost 2 bases and 3 bases, there was a span of 15 bases. The V gene's germline CDR1 is MDHEN and CDR2 SYDVKM. In DNA, the CDR3 is TGTGCCAGCAGTTTAAGTACTCCGGGTGTTACAGATACGCAGTATTTT. This translates into CASSLSTPGVTDTQYF.

J is TRBJ2-7 and V is TRBV6-5; a possible D gene is TRBD2 (6 bases). CDR3 size: 13 residues. Trimming took off 4 bases at V and 6 bases at J, with 13 bases between the two ends. Germline lookup yields CDR1 MNHEY and CDR2 SVGAGI. The DNA for the CDR3 is TGTGCCAGCAGTTGGGACTGGAGCGCCGAGCAGTACTTC. This encodes CASSWDWSAEQYF.

In DNA form, the CDR3 reads TGTGCCACCAGCAGAGTCCCTCACAGGTCCGCTGGGGAGGAGCATGGCTACACCTTC. Amino acids: CATSRVPHRSAGEEHGYTF. This sequence joins TRBV15 and TRBJ1-2, with D perhaps TRBD1 (5 bases). The CDR3 extends over 19 amino acids. V shed 1 base and J shed 6 bases, with 27 bases lying between them. CDR1 and CDR2 from the germline V gene are LNHNV and YYDKDF (reference sequence).